In its sample, the clone carrying this T cell receptor (beta chain) was seen many times. Its antigen is still unknown. These data come from a study of CD8 T cells in ankylosing spondylitis. Study-wide points: Several of the motif variants were reported before in synovial fluid and blood from reactive arthritis. The disease-linked clones had a CD8+ phenotype and low blood frequencies. A motif of roughly 8 highly homologous TCR beta variants was seen as apparently characteristic of ankylosing spondylitis blood.

The CDR3 spans 17 residues. V lost 3 bases, J lost 7 bases, and 11 bases stayed unmatched. CDR1 is DFQATT and CDR2 is SNEGSKA in the germline V gene (reference sequence). Making the TCR beta libraries involved quantitative 5'-RACE with molecular barcodes. TCRdb reprocessed the 5' RACE reads with MiXCR, giving one entry per CDR3 protein. The sample lists some 220,000 distinct CDR3 sequences; approximately 7.4% were seen once. The V call is TRBV20-1, the J call TRBJ2-1; TRBD2 aligns across 14 bases. The source material was blood, either unsorted or a sorted T cell fraction (not recorded which). This TCR came from a male donor with ankylosing spondylitis. The CDR3 bases are TGCAGTGCTAGGGACGGGACTAGCGGGAGTTTTAGTAATGAGCAGTTCTTC. Translated: CSARDGTSGSFSNEQFF.